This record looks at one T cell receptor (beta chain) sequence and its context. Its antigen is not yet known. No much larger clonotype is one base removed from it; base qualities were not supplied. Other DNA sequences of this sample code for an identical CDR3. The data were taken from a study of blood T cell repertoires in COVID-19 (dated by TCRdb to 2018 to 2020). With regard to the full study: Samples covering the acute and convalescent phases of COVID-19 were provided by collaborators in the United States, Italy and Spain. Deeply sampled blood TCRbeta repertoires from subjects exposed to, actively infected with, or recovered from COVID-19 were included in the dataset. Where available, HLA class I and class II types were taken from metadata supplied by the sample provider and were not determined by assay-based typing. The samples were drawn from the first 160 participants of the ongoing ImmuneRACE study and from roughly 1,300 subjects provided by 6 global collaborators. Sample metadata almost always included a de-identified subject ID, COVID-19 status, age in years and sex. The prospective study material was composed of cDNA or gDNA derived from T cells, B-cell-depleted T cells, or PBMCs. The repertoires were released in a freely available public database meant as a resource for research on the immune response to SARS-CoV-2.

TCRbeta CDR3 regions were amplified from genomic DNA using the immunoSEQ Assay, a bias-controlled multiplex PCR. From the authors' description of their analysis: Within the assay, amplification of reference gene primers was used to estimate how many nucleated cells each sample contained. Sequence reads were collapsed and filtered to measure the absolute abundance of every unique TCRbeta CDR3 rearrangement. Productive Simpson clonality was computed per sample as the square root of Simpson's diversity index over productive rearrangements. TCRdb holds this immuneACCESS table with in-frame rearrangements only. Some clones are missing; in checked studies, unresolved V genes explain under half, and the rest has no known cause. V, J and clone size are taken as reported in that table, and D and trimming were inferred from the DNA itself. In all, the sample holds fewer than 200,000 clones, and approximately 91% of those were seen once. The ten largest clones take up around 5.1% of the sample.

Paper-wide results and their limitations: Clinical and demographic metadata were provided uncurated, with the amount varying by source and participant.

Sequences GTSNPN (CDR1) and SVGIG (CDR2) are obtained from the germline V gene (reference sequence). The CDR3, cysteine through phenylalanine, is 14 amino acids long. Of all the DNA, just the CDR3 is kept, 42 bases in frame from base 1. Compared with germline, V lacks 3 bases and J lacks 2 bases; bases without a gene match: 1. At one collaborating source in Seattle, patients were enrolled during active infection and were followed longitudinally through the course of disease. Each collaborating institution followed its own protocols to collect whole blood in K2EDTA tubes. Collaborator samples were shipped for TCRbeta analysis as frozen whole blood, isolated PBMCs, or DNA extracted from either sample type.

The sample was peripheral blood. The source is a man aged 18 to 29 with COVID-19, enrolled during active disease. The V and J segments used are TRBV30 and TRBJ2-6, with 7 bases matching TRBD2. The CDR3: CAWSAGAGANVLTF. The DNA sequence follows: TGTGCCTGGAGCGCGGGGGCTGGGGCCAACGTCCTGACTTTC.